This T cell receptor (beta chain) emerged from a study of T-cell memory formation after mild COVID-19. Overall study: TCR clusters showed largely donor specificity. Study-level findings and limits: Cross-reactive memory appears to have joined, as suggested by some responding clones showing up in pre-infection memory. CD4/CD8 balance held among clones contracting day 15 to 85, and later expanders leaned CD4+. The study found contracting CD4+ clones mainly in CM and EM and contracting CD8+ clones in EMRA.

TCRdb ran MiXCR on the 5' RACE reads and lists one entry per CDR3 protein. Here the sample spans about 190,000 distinct CDR3 sequences, around 30% being singletons. A word on this clonotype: Its matching antigen is unknown.

Germline V gene sequence: CDR1 SGHTA, CDR2 FQGNSA. CDR3 length: 14 amino acids. V lost 5 bases to trimming and J lost 4 bases, with 12 bases between them. Sequenced sample: PBMCs or a T cell subset sorted from them (not recorded which). The receptor was isolated from an adult woman who had mild COVID-19 (a few samples of this study predate the infection). Cell type and time point are not known. The rearrangement uses TRBV7-2 and TRBJ1-5; TRBD1 might be the D (5 bases). The CDR3 region has the DNA TGTGCCAGCAGCCTCGGGGGAGGGAATCAGCCCCAGCATTTT. As protein: CASSLGGGNQPQHF.